This is a list of T cell receptor beta chains from one sample in a study of blood T cell repertoires in COVID-19. The method was immunoSEQ multiplex PCR; TCRdb's version includes in-frame clones alone and lacks a portion of them. The table has approximately 170,000 clones, approximately 86% seen once. Sequencing used peripheral blood. These TCRs come from a woman of 80 years or more with active or convalescent COVID-19. Both conserved end residues are part of each CDR3. A D gene is named only where the DNA matches it firmly. Some rows have no size entry. The others give once, few or many, or a class for an expanded clone.

CDR3nt,CDR3aa,d_gene,abundance,j_gene,v_gene
TGTGCCAGCAGCCAAGGAGGGGGTCGCAATCAGCCCCAGCATTTT,CASSQGGGRNQPQHF,-,-,TRBJ1-5,TRBV3-1/TRBV3-2
TGTGCCACCGGTGGGGACTATTCACCCCTCCACTTT,CATGGDYSPLHF,-,-,TRBJ1-6,TRBV6-5
TGTGCCAGCAGCGGTAGGACTAGCGGGATGCTGAGCTCCTACAATGAGCAGTTCTTC,CASSGRTSGMLSSYNEQFF,TRBD2,-,TRBJ2-1,TRBV7-2
TGTGCCAGCAGTGAGGTTGTCGGGGGTGGTAATTCACCCCTCCACTTT,CASSEVVGGGNSPLHF,-,-,TRBJ1-6,TRBV6-1
TGTGCCAGTAGTCCGCGTCAGGGGTCCTACGAGCAGTACTTC,CASSPRQGSYEQYF,-,-,TRBJ2-7,TRBV19
TGTGCCAGCAGCCCTCGACTAGCGGGAACCCCAGATACGCAGTATTTT,CASSPRLAGTPDTQYF,TRBD2,once,TRBJ2-3,TRBV9
TGTGCCAGCAGCACCGGGGCAGGGGGCGATTCACCCCTCCACTTT,CASSTGAGGDSPLHF,TRBD1,-,TRBJ1-6,TRBV9
TGTGCCATCAGTGAAGGGCAGGGGAATGGCTACACCTTC,CAISEGQGNGYTF,-,-,TRBJ1-2,TRBV10-3
TGTGTTACAGGGGCGAACACTGAAGCTTTCTTT,CVTGANTEAFF,TRBD1,-,TRBJ1-1,TRBV7-9
TGCGCCAGCAGCGCCCTACTAGAGACCCAGTACTTC,CASSALLETQYF,-,-,TRBJ2-5,TRBV5-1
TGTGCCATCAGTCTGGACAGCTACTATGGCTACACCTTC,CAISLDSYYGYTF,-,-,TRBJ1-2,TRBV10-3
TGTGCCAGCAGCAAGCGATTGCCTGAAGCTTTCTTT,CASSKRLPEAFF,-,-,TRBJ1-1,TRBV6-6
TGTGCCAGCAGTGGGACTAGCGGGGGCAACAATGAGCAGTTCTTC,CASSGTSGGNNEQFF,TRBD2,-,TRBJ2-1,TRBV2
TGTGCCAGCAGCTTAGTGGGAGGGGACAATGTAGAAGCTTTCTTT,CASSLVGGDNVEAFF,-,-,TRBJ1-1,TRBV7-6
TGTGCCAGCGGGGAGACAAGTTCCTACGAGCAGTACTTC,CASGETSSYEQYF,-,few,TRBJ2-7,TRBV7-9
TGCGCCAGCAGCCAAGATAGGGGGCTCACCGGGGAGCTGTTTTTT,CASSQDRGLTGELFF,TRBD1,-,TRBJ2-2,TRBV4-1
TGTGCCAGCAGCCAAGATAACGGGGGTAAACATGCGTACTTC,CASSQDNGGKHAYF,-,once,TRBJ2-4,TRBV3-1/TRBV3-2
TGTGCCAGCAGGTCGGCGGACAGGGGGGTCTACAATGAGCAGTTCTTC,CASRSADRGVYNEQFF,TRBD1,-,TRBJ2-1,TRBV9
TGTGCCAGCAGCTTATTTTCGGGAGACTGGCAGCCGCAGCATTTT,CASSLFSGDWQPQHF,-,-,TRBJ1-5,TRBV7-2
TGCAGTGCTTCCAGGGTTGACGAGCAGTACTTC,CSASRVDEQYF,-,-,TRBJ2-7,TRBV20-1
TGCGCCAGCAGCTTGAGCGGTCTGGCAGATACGCAGTATTTT,CASSLSGLADTQYF,-,-,TRBJ2-3,TRBV5-1
TGTGCCAGCAGCCAAGGTTCCGGGGGCTACAATGAGCAGTTCTTC,CASSQGSGGYNEQFF,-,once,TRBJ2-1,TRBV3-1/TRBV3-2
TGCGCCAGCAGCGGAGGGGTCCTGACCTCCTACGAGCAGTACTTC,CASSGGVLTSYEQYF,-,-,TRBJ2-7,TRBV10-2
TGCAGCGTTGCGACTAATTTACGGGAGACCCAGTACTTC,CSVATNLRETQYF,-,-,TRBJ2-5,TRBV29-1
TGCGCCAGCAGCCATCGGGACAACACAGATACGCAGTATTTT,CASSHRDNTDTQYF,-,few,TRBJ2-3,TRBV4-1
TGTGCCAGCAGTCCGGGACTAGCGGGTGGCGAGCAGTACTTC,CASSPGLAGGEQYF,TRBD2,once,TRBJ2-7,TRBV6-5
TGTGCCAGCAGTTCCGTTCGGACAGGGGGCACCGGGGAGCTGTTTTTT,CASSSVRTGGTGELFF,TRBD1,-,TRBJ2-2,TRBV27
TGTGCCAGCAGTCGCGGGAGGGAGACCCAGTACTTC,CASSRGRETQYF,TRBD2,-,TRBJ2-5,TRBV6-5
TGCGCCAGCAGCAGGGGTGGGAACACCGGGGAGCTGTTTTTT,CASSRGGNTGELFF,-,-,TRBJ2-2,TRBV10-2
TGTGCCAGCAGTTACAGGGGTGAAGCTTTCTTT,CASSYRGEAFF,-,-,TRBJ1-1,TRBV6-5
TGTGCCAGCAGGTCTCAGGGGGCGGATGAGCAGTTCTTC,CASRSQGADEQFF,TRBD1,-,TRBJ2-1,TRBV12-3/TRBV12-4
TGTGCCAGCAGCTTGTTTCTCCGGGGGAATCAGCCCCAGCATTTT,CASSLFLRGNQPQHF,-,-,TRBJ1-5,TRBV5-8
TGCGCCAGCAGCGACCCTAGCGGGAGTCAGGATGAGCAGTTCTTC,CASSDPSGSQDEQFF,TRBD2,-,TRBJ2-1,TRBV5-1
TGTGCCAGCAGGGGACTAGCGGGAGTTCGCGATGAGCAGTTCTTC,CASRGLAGVRDEQFF,TRBD2,-,TRBJ2-1,TRBV28
TGCGCCAGCAGCTTATCGGGACTCAACACAGATACGCAGTATTTT,CASSLSGLNTDTQYF,-,-,TRBJ2-3,TRBV5-1
TGTGCCAGCAGCGACGGGACAGGGGGCACTAATGAAAAACTGTTTTTT,CASSDGTGGTNEKLFF,TRBD1,-,TRBJ1-4,TRBV9
TGTGCCAGCACCCGCAAACAGGGAGGGGACACCATATATTTT,CASTRKQGGDTIYF,-,-,TRBJ1-3,TRBV28
TGTGCCAGCAGCTCCCGACAGGGGGGAAACACCATATATTTT,CASSSRQGGNTIYF,TRBD1,-,TRBJ1-3,TRBV6-5
TGTGCCAGCAGTGCAGGACAGGCGGGCACTGAAGCTTTCTTT,CASSAGQAGTEAFF,TRBD1,many,TRBJ1-1,TRBV2
TGTGCCAGCAGCCCCAGGGGTAGGAACACTGAAGCTTTCTTT,CASSPRGRNTEAFF,-,-,TRBJ1-1,TRBV27
TGTGCCAGCAGTGATGTTGGACAGGCGAACACTGAAGCTTTCTTT,CASSDVGQANTEAFF,TRBD1,-,TRBJ1-1,TRBV6-1